The 19 T cell receptor beta chains below were found in one sample sequenced in a study of blood T cell repertoires in COVID-19. TCRdb's table, derived via immunoSEQ multiplex PCR, lists solely in-frame clones and lacks some. The sample includes fewer than 350,000 clones, 87% of them seen just once. The sample taken for sequencing was PBMCs or T cells enriched from blood (not recorded which). These receptors were taken from a woman in her thirties or forties who had recovered from COVID-19.

The chain employs TRBV5-4 and TRBJ2-4, with D hard to call. The germline V and J ends were trimmed by 0 bases and 0 bases, with 10 bases remaining between them. Germline CDR1 reads SGHNT; CDR2 reads YYREEE (reference sequence). This CDR3 is built from 16 residues. The DNA for the CDR3 is TGTGCCAGCAGCTTGGATCTGGGCCTAGCCAAAAACATTCAGTACTTC. Translation gives CASSLDLGLAKNIQYF.

The V gene is TRBV10-1, the J gene TRBJ2-5, with 8 nucleotides matching TRBD1. Trimming at V came to 0 bases and at J to 5 bases, leaving 8 bases not matched to a gene. The CDR3 sequence is 16 residues long. Germline V gene sequence: CDR1 WNHNN, CDR2 SYGVQD (reference sequence). The CDR3 DNA reads as TGCGCCAGCAGTGAGTCCTCGGACAGGGTGGCCGAGACCCAGTACTTC. This encodes CASSESSDRVAETQYF.

The chain combines TRBV6-2 or TRBV6-3 with TRBJ2-2; the match to TRBD2 covers 10 bases. Per the germline V gene, CDR1 is MNHEY and CDR2 is SVGEGT. The CDR3 runs 21 residues. Trimming removed 4 bases from V and 2 bases from J; junction bases left unmatched: 19. The CDR3 region has the DNA TGTGCCAGCAGTTTCCGGAATAGCGGGAGGTCCGCACTCACAAACACCGGGGAGCTGTTTTTT. Translation gives CASSFRNSGRSALTNTGELFF.

The V and J genes are TRBV12-3 or TRBV12-4 and TRBJ1-1; D call uncertain. The ends were cut back, 7 bases at V and 0 bases at J, with 9 bases in the middle. CDR3 length: 13 residues. CDR3 sequence: CASIQTLNTEAFF. CDR3 nucleotide sequence: TGTGCCAGCATTCAAACATTGAACACTGAAGCTTTCTTT.

The chain has TRBV28 and TRBJ2-3; the D gene is possibly TRBD1 (6 bases). Germline lookup yields CDR1 MDHEN and CDR2 SYDVKM. The CDR3 runs 15 residues. V lost 5 bases and J lost 1, with 13 bases in between. CDR3 coding DNA: TGTGCCAGCAGTCCAAGGGGGAGTGGCACAGATACGCAGTATTTT. It specifies CASSPRGSGTDTQYF.

The CDR3 coding sequence is TGTGCCAGCAGCCCAGAAGGACAGGGACTAGCGGGAGACTACTCCTACGAGCAGTACTTC. Protein product: CASSPEGQGLAGDYSYEQYF. The chain is built from TRBV9 and TRBJ2-7; TRBD2 matches 14 bases. Looked up from germline, CDR1 is SGDLS and CDR2 is YYNGEE. The CDR3 is 20 amino acids. V lost 4 bases to trimming and J lost 0 bases; unmatched junction nucleotides: 15. Full variable domain (remainder filled in from reference TRBV9 and TRBJ2-7): DSGVTQTPKHLITATGQRVTLRCSPRSGDLSVYWYQQSLDQGLQFLIQYYNGEERAKGNILERFSAQQFPDLHSELNLSSLELGDSALYFCASSPEGQGLAGDYSYEQYFGPGTRLTVT.

The rearrangement links TRBV30 to TRBJ1-6, with 10 bases matching TRBD1. In germline, CDR1 is GTSNPN, CDR2 SVGIG (reference sequence). V was clipped by 8 bases and J by 7 bases; unmatched bases: 2. The CDR3 is made up of 12 amino acids. CDR3 protein: CAGGQGNSPLHF. The DNA of the CDR3 is TGTGCCGGGGGACAGGGGAATTCACCCCTCCACTTT.

The rearrangement joins TRBV19 to TRBJ1-3; D remains unclear. Germline V gives CDR1 LNHDA, CDR2 SQIVND (reference sequence). The CDR3 has 13 residues. V lost 6 bases and J lost 8, with 14 bases in between. In DNA, the CDR3 is TGTGCCAGTAGCCTGGACTTTGGGGACACCATATATTTT. It yields the protein CASSLDFGDTIYF.

The genes are TRBV28 and TRBJ1-2; weak D call: TRBD1 (5 bases). CDR1 is MDHEN and CDR2 is SYDVKM in the germline V gene. V lost 6 bases and J lost 4, with 15 bases in between. The CDR3 totals 14 residues. In DNA, the CDR3 is TGTGCCAGCAGCCTAACCGTGGGGGGCTATGGCTACACCTTC. It is translated as CASSLTVGGYGYTF.

The rearrangement links TRBV4-3 to TRBJ1-4; possible D gene TRBD1, 5 bases. Trimming left V 3 bases short and J 5 bases short, with 13 bases between. Germline assignment: CDR1 LGHNA and CDR2 YSLEER. The CDR3 is 15 residues long. CDR3 in amino acids: CASSQETARNEKLFF. For the CDR3, the DNA is TGCGCCAGCAGCCAGGAGACAGCGAGAAATGAAAAACTGTTTTTT.

This clone has more than one count but fewer than ten. This chain uses TRBV3-1 (or the pseudogene TRBV3-2) with TRBJ2-7; no firm D call. Germline V CDR1 and CDR2: LGHDT, YNNKEL (reference sequence). CDR3 size: 14 residues. Between the trimmed V and J ends, which lost 4 bases and 4 bases, there was a span of 14 bases. CDR3 sequence reads: CASSPFRGSYEQYF. CDR3 nucleotide sequence: TGTGCCAGCAGCCCTTTCCGAGGAAGTTACGAGCAGTACTTC.

The chain combines TRBV18 with TRBJ1-2; possibly TRBD1 for D (5 bases). The CDR3 loop spans 13 amino acids. V gave up 4 bases and J gave up 2 bases, with 8 bases separating them. CDR1 is KGHSH and CDR2 is LQKENI in the germline V gene. The CDR3 DNA is TGTGCCAGCTCACAATCAGGGAACTATGGCTACACCTTC. Translating gives CASSQSGNYGYTF.

This chain connects TRBV5-4 to TRBJ2-3, with 8 bases that match TRBD1. Germline V CDR1 and CDR2: SGHNT, YYREEE (reference sequence). The length of the CDR3 is 15 residues. After removal of 6 bases from V and 4 bases from J, the junction contained 10 bases not matched to a gene. The CDR3: CASNRQGQVADTQYF. The CDR3 nucleotides are TGTGCCAGCAACCGGCAGGGACAGGTTGCAGATACGCAGTATTTT.

The rearrangement links TRBV15 to TRBJ2-7, with 9 bases identical to TRBD2. The length of the CDR3 is 16 residues. J gave up 7 bases and V 1 base, and 11 bases lay outside the gene matches. From germline, CDR1 is LNHNV and CDR2 YYDKDF (reference sequence). CDR3 residues: CATSRVGREGPREQYF. The CDR3 DNA sequence: TGTGCCACCAGCAGAGTAGGGCGGGAGGGCCCTCGGGAGCAGTACTTC. Combining the CDR3 with reference TRBV15 and TRBJ2-7 gives the whole variable domain DAMVIQNPRYQVTQFGKPVTLSCSQTLNHNVMYWYQQKSSQAPKLLFHYYDKDFNNEADTPDNFQSRRPNTSFCFLDIRSPGLGDTAMYLCATSRVGREGPREQYFGPGTRLTVT.

The table lists this clone with a few counts. This chain uses TRBV28 with TRBJ1-5; D call uncertain. Germline V CDR1 and CDR2: MDHEN, SYDVKM. The CDR3 covers 12 residues. Trimming left V 9 bases short and J 2 bases short, with 8 bases between. The CDR3 loop is CASRRGNQPQHF. CDR3 DNA: TGTGCCAGTCGGAGGGGCAATCAGCCCCAGCATTTT.

The chain recombines TRBV5-1 with TRBJ1-1, with D possibly matching TRBD1 (6 bases). Germline V gene lookup returns CDR1 SGHRS and CDR2 YFSETQ. V was pared by 4 bases and J by 2 bases, with 15 bases between. This CDR3 has 15 residues. CDR3 in amino acids: CASSLRTDSNTEAFF. The DNA for the CDR3 is TGCGCCAGCAGCCTCCGGACAGATTCTAACACTGAAGCTTTCTTT.

The chain carries TRBV6-5 and TRBJ2-7; TRBD1 agrees at 10 bases. The germline V gene has CDR1 MNHEY and CDR2 SVGAGI. Trimming took 2 bases from V and 7 from J; bases not matched to a gene: 5. CDR3 length equals 14 residues. CDR3 nucleotide sequence: TGTGCCAGCAGTTACCGGGACAGGGGTGGGGAGCAGTACTTC. This encodes CASSYRDRGGEQYF.

V usage is TRBV18 and J usage is TRBJ1-1; 8 bases fit TRBD1. This CDR3 is 16 amino acids long. V gave up 3 bases and J gave up 1 base; unmatched junction bases: 7. Germline CDR1 KGHSH, CDR2 LQKENI. The CDR3 region has the DNA TGTGCCAGCTCACCTTCCCCCGGGACAGGGAACACTGAAGCTTTCTTT. The encoded protein is CASSPSPGTGNTEAFF.

The rearrangement uses TRBV27 and TRBJ2-7; perhaps TRBD1 as D (8 bases). V was trimmed by 3 bases and J by 0 bases, leaving 12 bases between them. Per germline, CDR1 MNHEY and CDR2 SMNVEV (reference sequence). The CDR3 length is 15 residues. The CDR3 DNA sequence: TGTGCCAGCAGTTTGACAGGGGACTACTCCTACGAGCAGTACTTC. Translating gives CASSLTGDYSYEQYF.